The clone carrying this T cell receptor (beta chain) was detected only a few times. The antigen remains undetermined. From germline, CDR1 is SEHNR and CDR2 FQNEAQ (reference sequence). CDR3 length: 12 amino acids. V was clipped by 3 bases and J by 2 bases, with 3 bases between them. These data come from a study of vaccination effects on CD4 cells after COVID-19. Across the study: After 1.5 million to 2 million PBMC were placed in each well, they were cultured with around 10 IU/ml IL-2 and approximately 9.7 ug/ml peptides. Findings and limits, study-wide: Healthy vaccine recipients' vaccine-induced clones were almost all SARS-CoV-2 mono-reactive.

TCRdb keeps only in-frame clones here, not all; method: immunoSEQ multiplex PCR. In the table there are tens of thousands of clones, roughly 73% of which are singletons. Researchers isolated CD4+ T cells once roughly ten days of culture had elapsed. Participants received two doses of either the BNT162b2 or mRNA-1273 vaccine. The vaccine recipients had no prior SARS-CoV-2 infection, with negative nucleocapsid antibodies. The chain uses TRBV7-9 and TRBJ2-3; D remains unclear. This sample comprised CD4+ T cells from PBMCs cultured without peptide, obtained after COVID-19 vaccination. This sequence was found in a human donor who received a COVID-19 vaccine. As DNA, the CDR3 is TGTGCCAGCAGCTTGTCCACAGATACGCAGTATTTT. Translating it yields CASSLSTDTQYF.